These 30 T cell receptor beta chains share one sample of origin, sequenced in a study of T cell clones after liver transplantation. TCRdb's table, derived via immunoSEQ multiplex PCR, lists solely in-frame clones and lacks some. The top ten clones hold 0.99% of a sample with around 100,000 clones, around 86% of them seen once. This specimen was CD4+ T cells from blood, taken before liver transplant. All receptors derive from a human donor who received a liver transplant.

The chain links TRBV19 to TRBJ1-2, with 10 bases matching TRBD1. The CDR3 consists of 16 residues. V dropped 3 bases and J dropped 3; count of bases not matched to a gene: 7. Looked up from germline, CDR1 is LNHDA and CDR2 is SQIVND (reference sequence). The CDR3 loop reads CASSMGDRGHDYGYTF. DNA of the CDR3: TGTGCCAGTAGTATGGGCGACAGGGGGCACGACTATGGCTACACCTTC. Combining the CDR3 with reference TRBV19 and TRBJ1-2 gives the whole variable domain DGGITQSPKYLFRKEGQNVTLSCEQNLNHDAMYWYRQDPGQGLRLIYYSQIVNDFQKGDIAEGYSVSREKKESFPLTVTSAQKNPTAFYLCASSMGDRGHDYGYTFGSGTRLTVV.

The chain joins TRBV7-3 to TRBJ2-3; tentatively, D is TRBD1 (6 bases). The CDR3 loop spans 14 amino acids. The germline gives CDR1 SGHTA, CDR2 FQGTGA. V gave up 2 bases and J gave up 3 bases, with 9 bases separating them. The DNA for the CDR3 is TGTGCCAGCAGCTTAGGAGGACAGACAGATACGCAGTATTTT. Residues: CASSLGGQTDTQYF.

The chain joins TRBV6-5 to TRBJ1-4; possible D gene TRBD1, 5 bases. CDR1 and CDR2 (germline): MNHEY, SVGAGI. The ends were cut back, 5 bases at V and 4 bases at J, with 11 bases in the middle. CDR3 size: 14 residues. The CDR3 protein is CASSNGGSNEKLFF. Written as DNA, the CDR3 is TGTGCCAGCAGTAACGGGGGAAGTAATGAAAAACTGTTTTTT.

The chain employs TRBV5-1 and TRBJ2-7; D is unclear. This CDR3 is 15 amino acids long. Germline V gene data show CDR1 as SGHRS and CDR2 as YFSETQ. V dropped 0 bases and J dropped 3 bases, with 13 bases sitting between them. CDR3 amino acids: CASSLVPEILYEQYF. CDR3 DNA: TGCGCCAGCAGCTTGGTTCCAGAGATTCTCTACGAGCAGTACTTC.

The V and J genes are TRBV4-3 and TRBJ2-5, with 7 bases that match TRBD2. Germline V gene lookup returns CDR1 LGHNA and CDR2 YSLEER. The CDR3 consists of 16 residues. V dropped 1 base and J dropped 5; count of bases not matched to a gene: 10. The CDR3 spells CASSQGGSGVVETQYF. The CDR3 nucleotides read TGCGCCAGCAGCCAAGGTGGGAGCGGGGTGGTGGAGACCCAGTACTTC.

The chain recombines TRBV5-1 with TRBJ1-1; the D is unclear. Germline CDR1 reads SGHRS; CDR2 reads YFSETQ. V lost 4 bases and J 2 bases, leaving 9 bases between the germline ends. The CDR3 covers 13 residues. CDR3 region: CASSRRGNTEAFF. For the CDR3, the DNA is TGCGCCAGCAGCCGCCGAGGAAACACTGAAGCTTTCTTT. Drawing the rest from reference TRBV5-1 and TRBJ1-1, the complete variable domain is KAGVTQTPRYLIKTRGQQVTLSCSPISGHRSVSWYQQTPGQGLQFLFEYFSETQRNKGNFPGRFSGRQFSNSRSEMNVSTLELGDSALYLCASSRRGNTEAFFGQGTRLTVV.

J is TRBJ2-7 and V is TRBV18; 8 positions agree with TRBD1. Germline V CDR1 and CDR2: KGHSH, LQKENI. V dropped 3 bases and J dropped 3; count of bases not matched to a gene: 10. The CDR3 is 16 amino acids. The chain's CDR3 is CASSPRGQGRGYEQYF. The CDR3 DNA is TGTGCCAGCTCACCGAGAGGACAGGGAAGAGGCTACGAGCAGTACTTC.

The V and J genes are TRBV5-1 and TRBJ2-1, with D perhaps matching TRBD1 (6 bases). Germline values: CDR1 SGHRS, CDR2 YFSETQ. The V end lost 7 bases, the J end lost 6 bases, and 20 bases lay between the germline ends. The CDR3 consists of 15 residues. The CDR3 DNA follows: TGCGCCAGCCGACCTCCAGGGGACGGGTCCAATGAGCAGTTCTTC. Translated, it gives CASRPPGDGSNEQFF.

The chain employs TRBV6-1 and TRBJ2-1; TRBD1 matches at 7 bases. Looked up from germline, CDR1 is MNHNS and CDR2 is SASEGT. With V trimmed by 2 bases and J by 2 bases, 6 bases remained unmatched. The length of the CDR3 is 16 residues. CDR3 protein: CASSELTGATYNEQFF. The CDR3 bases are TGTGCCAGCAGTGAACTCACAGGGGCTACCTACAATGAGCAGTTCTTC.

The chain is built from TRBV7-8 and TRBJ2-7, with D possibly matching TRBD2 (7 bases). Germline V gene sequence: CDR1 SGHVS, CDR2 FQNEAQ. The ends were cut back, 5 bases at V and 4 bases at J, with 18 bases in the middle. The CDR3 totals 15 residues. The CDR3 region is CASSRKRETGYEQYF. CDR3 nucleotides: TGTGCCAGCAGCCGAAAGCGGGAAACAGGGTACGAGCAGTACTTC. The whole variable domain, filled in from reference TRBV7-8 and TRBJ2-7, reads GAGVSQSPRYKVAKRGQDVALRCDPISGHVSLFWYQQALGQGPEFLTYFQNEAQLDKSGLPSDRFFAERPEGSVSTLKIQRTQQEDSAVYLCASSRKRETGYEQYFGPGTRLTVT.

This chain joins TRBV9 and TRBJ1-2; possibly TRBD1 for D (5 bases). Germline CDR1 reads SGDLS; CDR2 reads YYNGEE. The ends were cut back, 4 bases at V and 4 bases at J, with 17 bases in the middle. This CDR3 has 15 residues. CDR3 protein: CASSRTQGSGYGYTF. The CDR3 bases are TGTGCCAGCAGCCGGACTCAGGGTTCGGGCTATGGCTACACCTTC.

The chain uses TRBV27 and TRBJ2-4, with unresolved D. The CDR3 sequence is 13 residues long. V dropped 1 base and J dropped 0 bases, with 1 base sitting between them. Germline CDR1 reads MNHEY; CDR2 reads SMNVEV (reference sequence). The CDR3 nucleotides read TGTGCCAGCAGTTTATTAGCCAAAAACATTCAGTACTTC. Translated: CASSLLAKNIQYF.

The genes are TRBV29-1 and TRBJ1-1, with D possibly matching TRBD1 (6 bases). The CDR3 has 15 residues. Trimming pared 7 bases from V and 0 bases from J, leaving 18 bases between. The germline V gene has CDR1 SQVTM and CDR2 ANQGSEA. The CDR3 reads CSGTVGAQMNTEAFF. CDR3 nucleotides: TGCAGCGGAACCGTGGGGGCGCAGATGAACACTGAAGCTTTCTTT.

V usage is TRBV18 and J usage is TRBJ2-1; a possible D gene is TRBD2 (5 bases). Germline V lookup: CDR1 KGHSH, CDR2 LQKENI. The CDR3 covers 18 residues. Trimming stripped 2 bases from V and 5 bases from J, with 22 bases between. DNA of the CDR3: TGTGCCAGCTCACCAGGAAATCCTAGGAGGCGTTATGACAATGAGCAGTTCTTC. Protein: CASSPGNPRRRYDNEQFF.

The rearrangement links TRBV1 to TRBJ2-7; no check of the table's D call, TRBD2, against the DNA was made. TRBV1 is noted as a pseudogene. The length of the CDR3 is 16 residues. CDR3 sequence: CTSSQAFVFSSYEQYF. The CDR3, as DNA: TGCACCAGCAGCCAAGCTTTCGTCTTTAGCTCCTACGAGCAGTACTTC.

The chain has TRBV30 and TRBJ2-2, with 16 bases fitting TRBD2. CDR3 length equals 18 residues. V trimming: 4 bases; J trimming: 9 bases; junction bases outside the gene matches: 14. Per germline, CDR1 GTSNPN and CDR2 SVGIG (reference sequence). CDR3 sequence reads: CAWKNLGLAGGGTRELFF. In DNA form, the CDR3 reads TGTGCCTGGAAAAATCTGGGACTAGCGGGAGGGGGTACGAGGGAGCTGTTTTTT.

This chain joins TRBV29-1 and TRBJ1-2; D is unclear. The V end was cut by 3 bases, the J end by 2 bases, with 4 bases between. Germline V lookup: CDR1 SQVTM, CDR2 ANQGSEA. The CDR3 covers 11 residues. The CDR3 DNA sequence: TGCAGCGTTGACGAAAACTATGGCTACACCTTC. It specifies CSVDENYGYTF. Combining the CDR3 with reference TRBV29-1 and TRBJ1-2 gives the whole variable domain SAVISQKPSRDICQRGTSLTIQCQVDSQVTMMFWYRQQPGQSLTLIATANQGSEATYESGFVIDKFPISRPNLTFSTLTVSNMSPEDSSIYLCSVDENYGYTFGSGTRLTVV.

This clone was seen once. Here the CDR3 DNA reads TGTGCCAGTAGTCTGATAGGGACGGTCAATCAGCCCCAGCATTTT. Translated: CASSLIGTVNQPQHF. This sequence joins TRBV19 and TRBJ1-5, with a possible D match to TRBD1 (5 bases). V was pared by 5 bases and J by 3 bases, with 14 bases between. Germline loops: CDR1 LNHDA, CDR2 SQIVND (reference sequence). This CDR3 comprises 15 residues.

This clone has a handful of counts. Other DNA variants within this sample encode the same CDR3. The chain employs TRBV19 and TRBJ2-7; 8 bases match TRBD1. This CDR3 has 13 residues. The germline V gene has CDR1 LNHDA and CDR2 SQIVND (reference sequence). Germline trimming cut 3 bases from V and 3 bases from J; bases unmatched to any gene: 1. CDR3 residues: CASSIGQGYEQYF. DNA of the CDR3: TGTGCCAGTAGTATCGGACAGGGCTACGAGCAGTACTTC. The complete variable domain, with remaining parts taken from reference TRBV19 and TRBJ2-7, reads DGGITQSPKYLFRKEGQNVTLSCEQNLNHDAMYWYRQDPGQGLRLIYYSQIVNDFQKGDIAEGYSVSREKKESFPLTVTSAQKNPTAFYLCASSIGQGYEQYFGPGTRLTVT.

The chain combines TRBV6-1 with TRBJ2-7; perhaps TRBD1 as D (6 bases). The ends were cut back, 3 bases at V and 4 bases at J, with 13 bases in the middle. Germline V gene data show CDR1 as MNHNS and CDR2 as SASEGT. CDR3 size: 14 residues. The CDR3 nucleotides are TGTGCCAGCAGTGAGCAGGGGCAGGGGTACGAGCAGTACTTC. Its protein product is CASSEQGQGYEQYF.

This rearrangement joins TRBV10-1 to TRBJ2-7, with D possibly matching TRBD2 (7 bases). From germline, CDR1 is WNHNN and CDR2 SYGVQD (reference sequence). The CDR3 sequence is 12 residues long. The ends were cut back, 8 bases at V and 2 bases at J, with 10 bases in the middle. The CDR3 sequence: CASGGAPYEQYF. CDR3 nucleotide sequence: TGCGCCAGCGGGGGGGCCCCCTACGAGCAGTACTTC.

The CDR3 bases are TGTGCCAGCAGTGGGCAGAATATGAACACTGAAGCTTTCTTT. Translating gives CASSGQNMNTEAFF. The chain has TRBV2 and TRBJ1-1, with D unresolved. V was shortened by 4 bases and J by 0 bases, with 9 bases between the two germline ends. Germline V gene data show CDR1 as SNHLY and CDR2 as FYNNEI. The CDR3 totals 14 residues.

This clone has a single count. The chain joins TRBV18 to TRBJ2-1; D might be TRBD1 (5 bases). The V end lost 1 base, the J end lost 1 base, and 17 bases lay between the germline ends. This CDR3 comprises 18 residues. Germline loops: CDR1 KGHSH, CDR2 LQKENI. In DNA form, the CDR3 reads TGTGCCAGCTCACCACTTATTAGGGGTATCAAATCCTACAATGAGCAGTTCTTC. This encodes CASSPLIRGIKSYNEQFF.

The V gene is TRBV2, the J gene TRBJ2-5; 10 positions match TRBD2. CDR1 and CDR2 from the germline V gene are SNHLY and FYNNEI. CDR3 size: 15 residues. The J segment lost 4 bases and the V segment lost 6 bases, leaving 8 bases of the junction unmatched. The CDR3 sequence is CASSPFSGGTETQYF. The CDR3, as DNA: TGTGCCAGCAGCCCCTTTAGCGGGGGGACAGAGACCCAGTACTTC. Based on the CDR3 plus reference TRBV2 and TRBJ2-5, the full variable domain is EPEVTQTPSHQVTQMGQEVILRCVPISNHLYFYWYRQILGQKVEFLVSFYNNEISEKSEIFDDQFSVERPDGSNFTLKIRSTKLEDSAMYFCASSPFSGGTETQYFGPGTRLLVL.

The CDR3 is CASSLTGVKANTIYF. The CDR3 nucleotides are TGTGCCAGCAGTCTTACAGGGGTAAAAGCAAACACCATATATTTT. The V gene is TRBV2, the J gene TRBJ1-3, with 7 bases that match TRBD1. CDR1 is SNHLY, CDR2 FYNNEI, per germline. The CDR3 has 15 amino acids. With V trimmed by 5 bases and J by 6 bases, 10 bases remained unmatched.

This clone was seen a few times. The chain recombines TRBV4-1 with TRBJ1-2; perhaps TRBD1 as D (6 bases). V was trimmed by 1 base and J by 5 bases, leaving 11 bases between them. CDR1 and CDR2 (germline): MGHRA, YSYEKL. The CDR3 extends over 14 amino acids. In DNA form, the CDR3 reads TGCGCCAGCAGCCAAGGACAGGACTTATATGGCTACACCTTC. Its translation: CASSQGQDLYGYTF.

The chain employs TRBV2 and TRBJ2-5; TRBD2 agrees at 13 bases. CDR3 length: 17 residues. Trimming removed 4 bases from V and 5 bases from J; junction bases left unmatched: 10. Looked up from germline, CDR1 is SNHLY and CDR2 is FYNNEI. The CDR3 is CASSGGTSGKRKETQYF. The CDR3, as DNA: TGTGCCAGCAGTGGGGGGACTAGCGGGAAGAGAAAGGAGACCCAGTACTTC.

The rearrangement joins TRBV7-8 to TRBJ1-2; D is uncertain. The germline V and J ends were trimmed by 1 base and 6 bases, with 15 bases remaining between them. Germline V gene lookup returns CDR1 SGHVS and CDR2 FQNEAQ. This CDR3 spans 15 amino acids. DNA for the CDR3: TGTGCCAGCAGCTTAGACGGGATACCCTGGAATGGCTACACCTTC. Amino acid sequence: CASSLDGIPWNGYTF.

The rearrangement links TRBV7-9 to TRBJ2-3; TRBD2 matches 10 bases. Germline trimming cut 2 bases from V and 0 bases from J; bases unmatched to any gene: 2. Germline V gene data show CDR1 as SEHNR and CDR2 as FQNEAQ (reference sequence). The CDR3 length is 16 residues. The CDR3 DNA reads TGTGCCAGCAGCTTACTAGCGGGGGTTAGCACAGATACGCAGTATTTT. This gives the protein CASSLLAGVSTDTQYF. Using reference TRBV7-9 and TRBJ2-3 for the parts outside the CDR3, the full variable domain is DTGVSQNPRHKITKRGQNVTFRCDPISEHNRLYWYRQTLGQGPEFLTYFQNEAQLEKSRLLSDRFSAERPKGSFSTLEIQRTEQGDSAMYLCASSLLAGVSTDTQYFGPGTRLTVL.

This clone appeared once. The chain links TRBV12-5 to TRBJ2-2, with 7 bases that match TRBD1. The CDR3 loop spans 15 amino acids. With 3 bases clipped from V and 4 bases from J, the junction kept 5 bases outside the gene matches. Germline lookup yields CDR1 LGHNT and CDR2 FRNRAP. CDR3 in DNA: TGTGCTAGTGGTTTTTTGGGACAGCGCACCGGGGAGCTGTTTTTT. Translation: CASGFLGQRTGELFF.